A single sample gave rise to the 18 T cell receptor beta chains below, sequenced in a study of blood T cell repertoires in COVID-19. The assay was immunoSEQ multiplex PCR, and TCRdb's table has in-frame clones only and misses some. The top ten hold approximately 2% of the sample, which has over 250,000 clones, roughly 89% seen once. Sequencing used PBMCs or T cells enriched from blood (not recorded which). These receptors originate from a woman aged 55-70 years who had recovered from COVID-19.

J is TRBJ2-7 and V is TRBV11-2; a weak D match, TRBD1 (7 bases). The germline V gene has CDR1 SGHAT and CDR2 FQNNGV. With 5 bases removed from V and 7 bases from J, the gap between germline ends came to 18 bases. CDR3 length: 14 amino acids. DNA of the CDR3: TGTGCCAGCAGCCCGGGGGAAGGGGGCCGGGAGCAGTACTTC. Protein: CASSPGEGGREQYF.

The chain uses TRBV29-1 and TRBJ1-1; D unclear. CDR1 and CDR2 (germline): SQVTM, ANQGSEA. There are 13 residues in the CDR3. Trimming removed 5 bases at V and 0 bases at J, with 10 bases between. The CDR3 coding sequence is TGCAGCGTTACCCTCTATATGAACACTGAAGCTTTCTTT. Residues: CSVTLYMNTEAFF.

The rearrangement joins TRBV27 to TRBJ1-6; maybe TRBD1 (6 bases). Germline loops: CDR1 MNHEY, CDR2 SMNVEV (reference sequence). The V end lost 5 bases, the J end lost 6 bases, and 14 bases lay between the germline ends. The CDR3 spans 15 residues. For the CDR3, the DNA is TGTGCCAGCAGTCTCAGGGGTATAGGTAATTCACCCCTCCACTTT. It is translated as CASSLRGIGNSPLHF.

The chain has TRBV2 and TRBJ2-7; 9 bases map to TRBD2. V lost 3 bases, J lost 0 bases, and 6 bases stayed unmatched. The CDR3 sequence is 16 residues long. The germline gives CDR1 SNHLY, CDR2 FYNNEI. CDR3 coding DNA: TGTGCCAGCAGTGAGATTGGCGGGGGGGCCTCCTACGAGCAGTACTTC. Its translation: CASSEIGGGASYEQYF. Variable domain in full (rest from reference TRBV2 and TRBJ2-7): EPEVTQTPSHQVTQMGQEVILRCVPISNHLYFYWYRQILGQKVEFLVSFYNNEISEKSEIFDDQFSVERPDGSNFTLKIRSTKLEDSAMYFCASSEIGGGASYEQYFGPGTRLTVT.

The chain uses TRBV6-1 and TRBJ1-2; 8 bases map to TRBD1. The germline V gene encodes CDR1 MNHNS and CDR2 SASEGT. CDR3 length: 15 amino acids. V was pared by 1 base and J by 0 bases, with 1 base of the junction left unmatched. CDR3 loop: CASSEGTGSNYGYTF. The CDR3 DNA reads TGTGCCAGCAGTGAAGGGACAGGGTCTAACTATGGCTACACCTTC.

J is TRBJ2-3 and V is TRBV11-1, with D possibly being TRBD2 (5 bases). V lost 4 bases, J lost 6 bases, and 11 bases lay in between. The germline gives CDR1 SGHAT, CDR2 FQDESV (reference sequence). The CDR3 sequence is 13 residues long. The CDR3 DNA reads TGTGCCAGCAGCTCTAAGTGGAGGGATACGCAGTATTTT. Amino acid sequence: CASSSKWRDTQYF.

The V gene is TRBV2, the J gene TRBJ1-2; maybe TRBD1 (5 bases). Trimming cost V 6 bases and J 8 bases, with 16 bases left between them. The CDR3 contains 13 residues. Germline-derived CDR1 and CDR2 are SNHLY and FYNNEI. The CDR3 sequence: CASSPRTMKGYTF. The CDR3 DNA is TGTGCCAGCAGCCCCCGGACAATGAAGGGCTACACCTTC.

The chain uses TRBV30 and TRBJ2-2; 8 positions match TRBD1. Trimming removed 2 bases from V and 7 bases from J; junction bases left unmatched: 3. Germline CDR1 GTSNPN, CDR2 SVGIG (reference sequence). The CDR3 is 13 residues long. The CDR3 DNA reads as TGTGCCTGGAGTCGACAGGGGCTCGGGGAGCTGTTTTTT. Translated: CAWSRQGLGELFF. Drawing the rest from reference TRBV30 and TRBJ2-2, the complete variable domain is SQTIHQWPATLVQPVGSPLSLECTVEGTSNPNLYWYRQAAGRGLQLLFYSVGIGQISSEVPQNLSASRPQDRQFILSSKKLLLSDSGFYLCAWSRQGLGELFFGEGSRLTVL.

In the case of this clone: An end of the junction does not agree with germline; a read error may underlie this. The chain joins TRBV4-1 to TRBJ2-5; 7 positions agree with TRBD1. Germline CDR1 reads MGHRA; CDR2 reads YSYEKL. The CDR3 runs 13 residues. In DNA form, the CDR3 reads TGCGCCAGCAGCCAGGAAAGGGGGCTTGGGTGCAACTTC. Its translation is CASSQERGLGCNF.

This rearrangement joins TRBV2 to TRBJ1-4; TRBD1 might be the D (6 bases). This CDR3 is built from 14 residues. The V and J ends lost 6 bases and 7 bases respectively, with 15 bases between them. Looked up from germline, CDR1 is SNHLY and CDR2 is FYNNEI. The CDR3 spells CASRQQGDREKLFF. In nucleotides, the CDR3 is TGTGCCAGCAGACAACAGGGTGATCGTGAAAAACTGTTTTTT. Using reference TRBV2 and TRBJ1-4 for the parts outside the CDR3, the full variable domain is EPEVTQTPSHQVTQMGQEVILRCVPISNHLYFYWYRQILGQKVEFLVSFYNNEISEKSEIFDDQFSVERPDGSNFTLKIRSTKLEDSAMYFCASRQQGDREKLFFGSGTQLSVL.

V gene TRBV11-1 combines with J gene TRBJ2-7, with D unclear. V lost 4 bases and J 1 base, leaving 11 bases between the germline ends. CDR1 is SGHAT and CDR2 is FQDESV in the germline V gene (reference sequence). This CDR3 spans 14 amino acids. For the CDR3, the DNA is TGTGCCAGCAGCTCCTCCATCAGTTCCTACGAGCAGTACTTC. Amino acids: CASSSSISSYEQYF.

V usage is TRBV6-6 and J usage is TRBJ1-5, with a tentative D call TRBD1 (6 bases). Trimming took off 5 bases at V and 6 bases at J, with 14 bases between the two ends. Per the germline V gene, CDR1 is MNHNY and CDR2 is SVGAGI (reference sequence). This CDR3 region has 14 residues. The CDR3 bases are TGTGCCAGCAGTCCCCAGGGGCCCCCTCAGCCCCAGCATTTT. This codes for CASSPQGPPQPQHF.

The chain has TRBV5-4 and TRBJ1-6, with no clear D. With 1 base removed from V and 8 bases from J, the gap between germline ends came to 16 bases. CDR1 and CDR2 from the germline V gene are SGHNT and YYREEE (reference sequence). The CDR3 is made up of 16 amino acids. CDR3 residues: CASSLFRAAEDSPLHF. DNA for the CDR3: TGTGCCAGCAGCTTGTTTAGGGCTGCGGAGGATTCACCCCTCCACTTT.

V and J are TRBV5-4 and TRBJ2-5; TRBD2 matches at 7 bases. The CDR3 totals 16 residues. Losses at the gene ends were 0 bases for V and 5 bases for J; bases not matched to a gene: 10. Germline CDR1 SGHNT, CDR2 YYREEE (reference sequence). The CDR3 DNA is TGTGCCAGCAGCTTGGGTCTCGGGGGGTCTGGGGAGACCCAGTACTTC. It specifies CASSLGLGGSGETQYF.

This sequence joins TRBV19 and TRBJ2-3; no firm D call. Trimming shortened V by 5 bases and J by 0 bases, and 9 bases separated the two germline ends. The CDR3 is 14 amino acids. Germline values: CDR1 LNHDA, CDR2 SQIVND (reference sequence). The CDR3 spells CASSGSPSTDTQYF. The CDR3 nucleotides read TGTGCCAGTAGTGGCAGTCCTAGCACAGATACGCAGTATTTT.

The genes are TRBV5-6 and TRBJ1-4; a weak D match, TRBD1 (5 bases). Germline-derived CDR1 and CDR2 are SGHDT and YYEEEE. This CDR3 contains 14 residues. Trimming pared 2 bases from V and 7 bases from J, leaving 12 bases between. CDR3 protein: CASSFRLGGEKLFF. CDR3 nucleotides: TGTGCCAGCAGCTTCCGACTGGGGGGTGAAAAACTGTTTTTT.

The chain links TRBV28 to TRBJ2-1; 8 bases fit TRBD2. The CDR3 extends over 16 amino acids. Germline V gene sequence: CDR1 MDHEN, CDR2 SYDVKM. The trim removed 3 bases at V and 6 bases at J, leaving 10 bases unmatched. CDR3 in DNA: TGTGCCAGCAGTTTCCCCCTAGCGGGCTCCGCCAATGAGCAGTTCTTC. Protein sequence: CASSFPLAGSANEQFF.

This clone appeared a single time. The chain carries TRBV12-5 and TRBJ2-7, with 7 bases matching TRBD1. Germline V lookup: CDR1 LGHNT, CDR2 FRNRAP. V was clipped by 3 bases and J by 6 bases; unmatched bases: 14. The CDR3 has 16 residues. CDR3 sequence (DNA): TGTGCTAGTGGTTTCATGGTAGGAGACAGGGCCCTCGAGCAGTACTTC. Translation gives CASGFMVGDRALEQYF.